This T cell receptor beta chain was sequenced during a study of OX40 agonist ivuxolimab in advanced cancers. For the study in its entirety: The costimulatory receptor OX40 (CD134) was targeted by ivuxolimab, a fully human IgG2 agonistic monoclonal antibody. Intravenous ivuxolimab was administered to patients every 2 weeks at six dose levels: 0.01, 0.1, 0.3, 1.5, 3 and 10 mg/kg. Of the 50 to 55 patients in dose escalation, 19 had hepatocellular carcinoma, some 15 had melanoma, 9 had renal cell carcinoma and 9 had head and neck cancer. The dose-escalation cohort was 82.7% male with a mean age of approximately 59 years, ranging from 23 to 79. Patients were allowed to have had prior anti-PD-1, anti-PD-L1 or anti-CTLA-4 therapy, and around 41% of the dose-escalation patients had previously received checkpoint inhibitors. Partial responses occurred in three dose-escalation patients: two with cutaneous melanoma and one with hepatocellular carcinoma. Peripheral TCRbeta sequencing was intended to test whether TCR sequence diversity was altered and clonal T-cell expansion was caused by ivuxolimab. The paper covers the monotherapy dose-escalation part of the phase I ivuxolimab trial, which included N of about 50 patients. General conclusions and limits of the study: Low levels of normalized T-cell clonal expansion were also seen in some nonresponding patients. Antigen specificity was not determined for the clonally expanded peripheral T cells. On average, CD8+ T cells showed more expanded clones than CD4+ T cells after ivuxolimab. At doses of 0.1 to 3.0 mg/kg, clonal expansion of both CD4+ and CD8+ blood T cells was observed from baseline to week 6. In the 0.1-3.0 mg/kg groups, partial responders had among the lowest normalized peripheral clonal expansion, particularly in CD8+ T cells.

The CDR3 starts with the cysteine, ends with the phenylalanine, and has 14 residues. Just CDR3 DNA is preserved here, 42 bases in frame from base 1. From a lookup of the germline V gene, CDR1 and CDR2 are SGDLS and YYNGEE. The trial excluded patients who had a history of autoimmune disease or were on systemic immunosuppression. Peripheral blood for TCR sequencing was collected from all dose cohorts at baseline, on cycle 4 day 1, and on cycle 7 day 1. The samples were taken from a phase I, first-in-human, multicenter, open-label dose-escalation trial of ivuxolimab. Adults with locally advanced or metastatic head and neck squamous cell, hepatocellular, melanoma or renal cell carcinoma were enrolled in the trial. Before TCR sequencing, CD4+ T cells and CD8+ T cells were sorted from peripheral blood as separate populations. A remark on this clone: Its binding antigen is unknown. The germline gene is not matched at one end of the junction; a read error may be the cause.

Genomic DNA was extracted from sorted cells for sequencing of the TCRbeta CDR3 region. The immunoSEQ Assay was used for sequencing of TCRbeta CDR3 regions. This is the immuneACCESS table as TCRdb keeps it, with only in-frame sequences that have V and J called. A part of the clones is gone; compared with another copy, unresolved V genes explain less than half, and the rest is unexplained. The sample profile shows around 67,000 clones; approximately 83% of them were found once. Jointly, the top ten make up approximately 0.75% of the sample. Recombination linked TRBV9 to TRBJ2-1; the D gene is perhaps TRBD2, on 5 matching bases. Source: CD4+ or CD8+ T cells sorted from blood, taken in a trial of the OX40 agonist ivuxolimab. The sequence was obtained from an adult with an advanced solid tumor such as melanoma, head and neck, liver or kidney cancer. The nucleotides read TGTGTCAGCCGGCCGGGGATCTCCTACAATGAGCAGTTCTTC. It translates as CVSRPGISYNEQFF.